This T cell receptor beta chain was recovered during a study of blood T cell repertoires in COVID-19. In the study overall: Some COVID-19 samples were acute and others convalescent; all came from the United States, Italy and Spain. Sources were T cells, B-cell-depleted T cells, or PBMCs; the material itself was cDNA or gDNA.

There are 13 residues in the CDR3. V was shortened by 2 bases and J by 5 bases, with 9 bases between the two germline ends. Germline CDR1 is MRHNA and CDR2 is SNTAGT. Authors' processing steps: Using reference gene primer amplification, nucleated cell counts were estimated. The data were produced by immunoSEQ multiplex PCR, yet TCRdb's version contains in-frame clones alone and is incomplete. The V and J calls and clone size come from that table; D and trimming were worked out from the DNA. The sample records more than 50,000 clones, 75% to 95% being singletons. Sequenced: peripheral blood. The chain couples TRBV6-4 to TRBJ1-2; tentative D call: TRBD1 (5 bases). This receptor was identified in a man at least 80 years old with acute or convalescent COVID-19. The CDR3 loop is CASSDARGYGYTF. The CDR3 DNA follows: TGTGCCAGCAGTGACGCTAGGGGTTATGGCTACACCTTC.